Each of the 7 T cell receptor beta chains below was sequenced from the same sample in a study of blood T cell repertoires in COVID-19. Sequencing used immunoSEQ multiplex PCR; TCRdb keeps in-frame clones, though not all of them. The data show 250,000 or so clones, 85% to 90% seen once. Sequencing was done on a sample of PBMCs or T cells enriched from blood (not recorded which). These receptors were obtained from a man in his forties who had recovered from COVID-19.

The chain carries TRBV30 and TRBJ2-5; D is perhaps TRBD2 (6 bases). The CDR3 totals 14 residues. Per germline, CDR1 GTSNPN and CDR2 SVGIG (reference sequence). Trimming removed 4 bases at V and 5 bases at J, with 17 bases between. The CDR3 loop is CAWKPGDWGETQYF. CDR3 DNA: TGTGCCTGGAAGCCCGGGGACTGGGGGGAGACCCAGTACTTC.

The chain links TRBV4-1 to TRBJ2-1, with a tentative D call TRBD2 (5 bases). With 3 bases removed from V and 10 bases from J, the gap between germline ends came to 22 bases. CDR1 is MGHRA, CDR2 YSYEKL, per germline. The CDR3 contains 16 residues. The DNA for the CDR3 is TGCGCCAGCAGCCACGAGGCGGGCGCAAGCTCTCGGGAGCAGTTCTTC. It codes for CASSHEAGASSREQFF.

This chain links TRBV4-1 with TRBJ1-6; 7 bases are shared with TRBD1. The CDR3 totals 16 residues. The trim removed 3 bases at V and 7 bases at J, leaving 9 bases unmatched. The germline V gene encodes CDR1 MGHRA and CDR2 YSYEKL. This CDR3 reads CASSQINRGLNSPLHF. The DNA for the CDR3 is TGCGCCAGCAGCCAGATAAACAGGGGTTTGAATTCACCCCTCCACTTT.

This chain links TRBV15 with TRBJ1-5, with D perhaps TRBD1 (5 bases). Between the trimmed V and J ends, which lost 4 bases and 0 bases, there was a span of 22 bases. The CDR3 totals 19 residues. The germline V gene encodes CDR1 LNHNV and CDR2 YYDKDF (reference sequence). CDR3 DNA: TGTGCCACCAGCACGAGGCAAGGTGCAGGGTTATATAGCAATCAGCCCCAGCATTTT. Encoded protein: CATSTRQGAGLYSNQPQHF.

The chain combines TRBV6-5 with TRBJ2-1, with 8 positions matching TRBD1. The CDR3 consists of 13 residues. The germline V gene has CDR1 MNHEY and CDR2 SVGAGI. V lost 5 bases and J lost 6; bases outside the gene matches: 3. The CDR3 nucleotides read TGTGCCAGCAGTCCTCAGGGGGCCAATGAGCAGTTCTTC. It encodes CASSPQGANEQFF.

The chain uses TRBV5-1 and TRBJ2-1, with 13 bases that match TRBD2. The V and J ends lost 8 bases and 7 bases, in that order; junction bases with no gene match: 6. Germline assignment: CDR1 SGHRS and CDR2 YFSETQ. The CDR3 sequence is 14 residues long. CDR3 sequence (DNA): TGCGCCAGTAGGGGGACTAGCGGGACAAATGAGCAGTTCTTC. Protein product: CASRGTSGTNEQFF. Drawing the rest from reference TRBV5-1 and TRBJ2-1, the complete variable domain is KAGVTQTPRYLIKTRGQQVTLSCSPISGHRSVSWYQQTPGQGLQFLFEYFSETQRNKGNFPGRFSGRQFSNSRSEMNVSTLELGDSALYLCASRGTSGTNEQFFGPGTRLTVL.

The chain has TRBV5-1 and TRBJ2-5; 9 bases align to TRBD2. Germline CDR1 and CDR2: SGHRS and YFSETQ. V shed 9 bases and J 5 bases; nucleotides not matched to a gene: 26. The CDR3 is made up of 19 amino acids. Written as DNA, the CDR3 is TGCGCCACCCATAGGGGGCGCCTTTGGCTAGCGGGATGGGAGGAGACCCAGTACTTC. Its translation is CATHRGRLWLAGWEETQYF. The variable domain in full, completed from reference TRBV5-1 and TRBJ2-5, reads KAGVTQTPRYLIKTRGQQVTLSCSPISGHRSVSWYQQTPGQGLQFLFEYFSETQRNKGNFPGRFSGRQFSNSRSEMNVSTLELGDSALYLCATHRGRLWLAGWEETQYFGPGTRLLVL.